The entry that follows covers one T cell receptor beta chain sequence. Unsorted libraries used 2 million PBMCs kept at -80 degrees C. The sample comes from a study of neurological immune-mediated disorders. Study as a whole: Among approximately 34 multiple sclerosis patients, approximately 31 were relapsing-remitting and 3 were secondary progressive.

In TCRdb, the 5' RACE reads were re-called with MiXCR into one record per CDR3 protein. The sample contains approximately 59,000 distinct CDR3 sequences, over 5% of which appear only once. Trimming removed 3 bases at V and 4 bases at J, with 3 bases between. This CDR3 contains 11 residues. What was sequenced was PBMCs. This sequence originates from a human donor with multiple sclerosis. The donor label of this sample is uncertain. This chain uses TRBV12-3 or TRBV12-4 with TRBJ1-2; D is unresolved. The CDR3 is CASSFGYGYTF. CDR3 DNA: TGTGCCAGCAGTTTTGGCTATGGCTACACCTTC.